The clone carrying this T cell receptor beta chain was observed a handful of times. The antigen is undetermined. Germline V gene sequence: CDR1 ENHRY, CDR2 SYGVKD. This CDR3 contains 15 residues. V gave up 0 bases and J gave up 3 bases; unmatched junction bases: 5. Selected pancreatic ductal adenocarcinoma patients had undergone surgery without neoadjuvant therapy. This specimen comes from a study of T cells in pancreatic ductal adenocarcinoma. Overall study findings and caveats: This surgical cohort overrepresents the minority presenting with early-stage disease. No significant tumor-blood clonality difference; means were about 0.11 and 0.072.

The repertoire was sequenced with immunoSEQ multiplex PCR; TCRdb's copy has only in-frame clones and lacks some. The table records about 9,000 clones, just under 90% of them present only once. The rearrangement links TRBV10-3 to TRBJ2-7; 7 positions match TRBD1. The clonotype comes from a human donor with pancreatic ductal adenocarcinoma. Source material: PBMCs. In nucleotides, the CDR3 is TGTGCCATCAGTGAGTCCGAGACAGGGTTCTACGAGCAGTACTTC. It specifies CAISESETGFYEQYF.